This TCR beta chain was profiled in a study of PD-1 blockade in classical Hodgkin lymphoma. This clone appeared once. Its antigen is unidentified. Assay used: immunoSEQ multiplex PCR; TCRdb lists only in-frame clones, some missing. The data hold about 24,000 clones, with 69% observed a single time. After autologous stem cell transplantation all patients relapsed, and prior brentuximab vedotin exposure differed between cohorts. Study-level findings and limits: Those achieving complete response showed baseline diversity like newly diagnosed patients. The authors have not defined what causes the repertoire differences, possibly disease activity or prior therapy. Reports described newly diagnosed patients as having lower baseline TCR diversity than healthy donors.

Here the sequenced sample was peripheral blood mononuclear cells (PBMCs), taken at baseline. The clonotype originates from a human donor with classical Hodgkin lymphoma.

CDR3 DNA sequence: TGTGCCAGCAGTGGTCCCGGCCAGTCCCCTACGGAGCAGTACTTC. The encoded protein is CASSGPGQSPTEQYF. The V and J genes are TRBV27 and TRBJ2-7; D unclear. CDR1 MNHEY and CDR2 SMNVEV come from the germline V gene (reference sequence). The CDR3 length is 15 residues. Trimming took off 5 bases at V and 7 bases at J, with 21 bases between the two ends.